This T cell receptor (beta chain) was found in a study of blood T cell repertoires in COVID-19 (dated by TCRdb to about 2020). As for the study more broadly: Samples covering the acute and convalescent phases of COVID-19 were provided by collaborators in the United States, Italy and Spain. HLA class I and class II types, where available, came from metadata supplied by the sample provider rather than from assay-based typing. Samples came from the ongoing ImmuneRACE study (first 160 participants) plus 1,254 subjects from 6 global collaborators. The material from the prospective study consisted of cDNA or gDNA derived from T cells, B-cell-depleted T cells, or PBMCs. The sample metadata nearly always contained a de-identified subject ID, COVID-19 status, age in years and sex. Deeply sampled blood TCRbeta repertoires from subjects exposed to, actively infected with, or recovered from COVID-19 were included in the dataset. The repertoires were made available in a free public database intended to serve as a resource for research on the immune response to SARS-CoV-2.

Note on this clone: The antigen it binds to is not known. Base qualities are not at hand, and no much larger clone is one base apart.

TCRbeta CDR3 regions were amplified from genomic DNA using the immunoSEQ Assay, a bias-controlled multiplex PCR. Under the source paper's analysis protocol: The number of nucleated cells in each sample was estimated by amplification of reference gene primers within the assay. To quantify the absolute abundance of each unique TCRbeta CDR3 rearrangement, sequence reads were collapsed and filtered. For each sample, productive Simpson clonality was calculated by taking the square root of Simpson's diversity index across productive rearrangements. In TCRdb, the immuneACCESS table is reduced to in-frame sequences with V and J assigned. These tables do not hold every clone; where another copy was compared, an unresolved V gene accounts for under half, and the others remain unexplained. V and J calls and clone size are as listed in that table; D and trimming were resolved from the DNA. This sample lists more than 250,000 clones; roughly 84% were detected once. The top ten clones comprise 1% of the sample.

Whole blood was collected in K2EDTA tubes by collaborating institutions according to the institutions' own protocols. For TCRbeta analysis, collaborators shipped samples in one of three forms: frozen whole blood, isolated PBMCs, or DNA extracted from either of those sample types. Here is what the overall study found, with its caveats: How much clinical and demographic metadata was included differed by source and by participant, and the metadata was provided uncurated.

The specimen was peripheral blood. The sequence was obtained from a middle-aged man with active or convalescent COVID-19.

The nucleotide sequence is given as TGTGCCAGCAGTCCCCGGACAGGGTTTGCGTATGGCTACACCTTC. This yields the protein CASSPRTGFAYGYTF. The chain uses TRBV27 and TRBJ1-2, with 8 bases in between that match TRBD1. As encoded in the germline V gene (reference sequence), CDR1 is MNHEY while CDR2 is SMNVEV. The CDR3 runs 15 residues from the cysteine to the phenylalanine. Kept here is only the CDR3 DNA, which spans 45 bases and is read in frame from base 1. The germline V end is reduced by 5 bases and the J end by 5 bases; junction bases left unmatched: 10.